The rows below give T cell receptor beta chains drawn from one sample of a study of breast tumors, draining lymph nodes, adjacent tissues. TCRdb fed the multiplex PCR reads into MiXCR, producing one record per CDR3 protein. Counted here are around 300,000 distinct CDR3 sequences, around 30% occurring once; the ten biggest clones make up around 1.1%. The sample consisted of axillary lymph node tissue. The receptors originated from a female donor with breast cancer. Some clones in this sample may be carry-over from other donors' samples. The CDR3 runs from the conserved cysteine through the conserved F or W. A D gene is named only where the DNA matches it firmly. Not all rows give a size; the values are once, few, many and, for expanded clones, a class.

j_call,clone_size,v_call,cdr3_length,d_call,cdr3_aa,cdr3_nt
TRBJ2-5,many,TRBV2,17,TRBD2,CASSGEGFPGGRRTQYF,TGTGCCAGCAGTGGTGAGGGGTTCCCGGGGGGGCGGAGGACCCAGTACTTC
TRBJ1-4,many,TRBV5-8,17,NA,CASSLGLGLATNEKLFF,TGTGCCAGCAGCTTGGGTTTAGGGCTTGCAACTAATGAAAAACTGTTTTTT
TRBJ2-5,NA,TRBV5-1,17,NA,CASSPQPGGRIQETQYF,TGCGCCAGCAGCCCGCAGCCTGGGGGGAGAATCCAAGAGACCCAGTACTTC
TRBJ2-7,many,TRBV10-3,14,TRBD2,CAISATSGSYEQYF,TGTGCCATCAGTGCTACTAGCGGGAGCTACGAGCAGTACTTC
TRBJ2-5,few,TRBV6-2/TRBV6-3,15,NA,CASSYIGERQETQYF,TGTGCCAGCAGTTATATCGGGGAACGACAAGAGACCCAGTACTTC
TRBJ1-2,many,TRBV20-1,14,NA,CSASVSGANYGYTF,TGCAGTGCTAGTGTGAGTGGAGCTAACTATGGCTACACCTTC
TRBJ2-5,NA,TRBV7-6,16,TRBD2,CAGSSVIAGDQEAQYF,TGTGCCGGCAGCAGTGTGATAGCGGGAGACCAAGAGGCCCAATACTTC
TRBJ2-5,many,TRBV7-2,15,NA,CASSLAPGLGETQYF,TGTGCCAGCAGCTTAGCTCCGGGATTGGGGGAGACCCAGTACTTC
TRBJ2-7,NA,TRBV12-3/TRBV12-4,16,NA,CASSPRRGSLQGEQYF,TGTGCCAGCAGTCCCCGCCGTGGGAGCCTCCAGGGCGAGCAGTACTTC
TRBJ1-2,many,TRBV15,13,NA,CATSRGKGGGYTF,TGTGCCACCAGCAGAGGGAAGGGGGGAGGCTACACCTTC
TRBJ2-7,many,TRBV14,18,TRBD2,CASSQDNASGRSSYEQYF,TGTGCCAGCAGCCAAGATAACGCTAGCGGGAGGAGCTCCTACGAGCAGTACTTC
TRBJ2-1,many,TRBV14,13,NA,CASSYGLKNEQFF,TGTGCCAGCAGCTACGGACTTAAGAATGAGCAGTTCTTC
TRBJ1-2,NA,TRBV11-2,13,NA,CASSTLTNYGYTF,TGTGCCAGCAGCACTTTGACTAACTATGGCTACACCTTC
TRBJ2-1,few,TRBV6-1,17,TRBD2,CASSIRLATASYNEQFF,TGTGCCAGCAGTATCCGACTAGCAACGGCCTCCTACAATGAGCAGTTCTTC
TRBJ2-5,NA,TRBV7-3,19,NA,CASSQTPYSGKARRRTQYF,TGTGCCAGCAGCCAAACCCCGTACTCGGGGAAGGCTAGGCGCAGGACCCAGTACTTC
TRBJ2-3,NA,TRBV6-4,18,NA,CASSEAGIAVSSTDAQYF,TGTGCCAGCAGTGAAGCTGGGATAGCGGTTTCTAGCACAGATGCGCAGTATTTT
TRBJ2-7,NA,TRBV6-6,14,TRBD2,CASRRSSGNYEQYF,TGTGCCAGCAGGCGCTCTAGCGGGAACTACGAGCAGTACTTC
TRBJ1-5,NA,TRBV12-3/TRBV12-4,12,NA,CASRSTSRPQHF,TGTGCCAGCAGATCGACATCCAGGCCCCAGCATTTT
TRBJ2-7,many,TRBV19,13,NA,CASSISMGYEQYF,TGTGCCAGTAGTATCTCGATGGGTTACGAGCAGTACTTC
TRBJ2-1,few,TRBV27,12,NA,CASGTLTHEQFF,TGTGCCAGCGGCACCCTGACCCATGAGCAGTTCTTC
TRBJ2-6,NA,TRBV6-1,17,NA,CASSEAGTSRGANVLTF,TGTGCCAGCAGTGAAGCCGGGACCTCGAGAGGGGCCAACGTCCTGACTTTC
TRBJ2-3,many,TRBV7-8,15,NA,CASSLFPGGTDTQYF,TGTGCCAGCAGCTTATTTCCCGGGGGCACAGATACGCAGTATTTT
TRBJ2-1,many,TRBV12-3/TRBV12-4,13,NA,CASSFYQKNEQFF,TGTGCCAGCAGTTTCTACCAGAAGAATGAGCAGTTCTTC
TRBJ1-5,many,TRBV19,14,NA,CASRIGDVGQPQHF,TGTGCCAGTAGAATAGGGGACGTGGGTCAGCCCCAGCATTTT
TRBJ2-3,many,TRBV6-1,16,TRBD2,CASMGASGRATDTQYF,TGTGCCAGCATGGGGGCTAGCGGGAGGGCCACAGATACGCAGTATTTT
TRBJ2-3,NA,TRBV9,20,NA,CASSVGRGMLRPFFADTQYF,TGTGCCAGCAGCGTAGGGAGAGGGATGTTACGTCCCTTTTTTGCAGATACGCAGTATTTT
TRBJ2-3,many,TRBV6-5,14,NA,CASSRTRTADTQYF,TGTGCCAGCAGTCGGACCCGCACGGCAGATACGCAGTATTTT
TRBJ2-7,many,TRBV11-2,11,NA,CASSPDVEQYF,TGTGCCAGCAGCCCAGACGTGGAGCAGTACTTC
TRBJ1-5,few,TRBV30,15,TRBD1,CAWSEGQGGRQPQHF,TGTGCCTGGAGTGAGGGACAGGGGGGCAGGCAGCCCCAGCATTTT
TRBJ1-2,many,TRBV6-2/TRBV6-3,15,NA,CASSYLSLRRFGYTF,TGTGCCAGCAGTTACTTGTCCTTAAGGAGGTTTGGCTACACCTTC
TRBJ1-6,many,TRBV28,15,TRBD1,CASTEWTGEKSPLHF,TGTGCCAGCACGGAATGGACAGGGGAGAAATCACCCCTCCACTTT
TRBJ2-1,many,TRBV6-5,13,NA,CASSRAHGSEQFF,TGTGCCAGCAGCAGAGCCCATGGGAGTGAGCAGTTCTTC
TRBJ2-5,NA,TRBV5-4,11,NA,CASSLDETRNF,TGTGCCAGCAGCTTGGACGAGACCCGGAACTTC
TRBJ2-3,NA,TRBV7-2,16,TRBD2,CASSLSGVFGTDTQYF,TGTGCCAGCAGCCTTAGCGGGGTCTTTGGGACAGATACGCAGTATTTT
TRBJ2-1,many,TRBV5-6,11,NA,CASSLGGVYLF,TGTGCCAGCAGCTTGGGAGGGGTCTACCTCTTC
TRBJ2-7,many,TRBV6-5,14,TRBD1,CASSPGTDPYEQYF,TGTGCCAGCTCCCCCGGGACAGATCCTTACGAGCAGTACTTC
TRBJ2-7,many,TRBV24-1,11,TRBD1,CATGTGVEQYF,TGTGCCACCGGGACAGGGGTCGAGCAGTACTTC
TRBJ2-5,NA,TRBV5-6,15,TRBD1,CASSSDRADEETQYF,TGTGCCAGCAGCTCGGACAGGGCGGACGAAGAGACCCAGTACTTC
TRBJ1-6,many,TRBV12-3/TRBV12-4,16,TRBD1,CASRGRDSVYNSPLHF,TGTGCCAGCAGGGGCCGGGACAGCGTCTATAATTCACCCCTCCACTTT
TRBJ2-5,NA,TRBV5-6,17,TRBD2,CASSSSGRSTYQETQYF,TGTGCCAGCAGCTCTAGCGGGAGGAGCACATATCAAGAGACCCAGTACTTC
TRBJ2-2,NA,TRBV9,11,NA,CASSVTGELFF,TGTGCCAGCAGCGTGACAGGGGAGCTGTTTTTT
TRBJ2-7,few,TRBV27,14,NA,CASSFDWGSYEQYF,TGTGCCAGCAGTTTCGACTGGGGATCCTACGAGCAGTACTTC
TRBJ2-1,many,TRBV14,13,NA,CASSQDRWHEQFF,TGTGCCAGCAGCCAAGATCGGTGGCATGAGCAGTTCTTC
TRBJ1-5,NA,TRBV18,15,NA,CASSPTGKHNQPQHF,TGTGCCAGCTCACCAACAGGGAAACACAATCAGCCCCAGCATTTT
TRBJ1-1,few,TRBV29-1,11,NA,CSVEPFEGAFF,TGCAGCGTTGAACCCTTTGAGGGAGCTTTCTTT
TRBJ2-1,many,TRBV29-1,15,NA,CSVVGVGGSGNEQFF,TGCAGCGTTGTCGGGGTGGGGGGATCGGGCAATGAGCAGTTCTTC